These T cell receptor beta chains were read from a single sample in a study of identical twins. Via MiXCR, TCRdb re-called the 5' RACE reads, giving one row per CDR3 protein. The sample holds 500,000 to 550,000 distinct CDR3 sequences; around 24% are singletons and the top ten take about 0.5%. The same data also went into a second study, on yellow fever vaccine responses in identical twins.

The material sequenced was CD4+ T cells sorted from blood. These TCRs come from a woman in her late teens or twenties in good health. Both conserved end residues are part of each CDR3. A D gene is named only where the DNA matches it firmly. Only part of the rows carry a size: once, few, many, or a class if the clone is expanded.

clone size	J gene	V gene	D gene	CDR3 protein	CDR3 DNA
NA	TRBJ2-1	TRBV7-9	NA	CASSLVVQVNEQFF	TGTGCCAGCAGCTTAGTGGTGCAGGTCAATGAGCAGTTCTTC
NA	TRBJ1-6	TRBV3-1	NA	CASSQDKDSPLHF	TGTGCCAGCAGCCAAGATAAAGATTCACCCCTCCACTTT
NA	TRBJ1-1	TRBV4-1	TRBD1	CASSVGQGTTEAFF	TGCGCCAGCAGCGTGGGACAGGGTACCACTGAAGCTTTCTTT
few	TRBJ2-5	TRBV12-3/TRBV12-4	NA	CASSLAAIQETQYF	TGTGCCAGCAGTTTGGCGGCGATTCAAGAGACCCAGTACTTC
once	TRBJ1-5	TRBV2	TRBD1	CASSGQGSNQPQHF	TGTGCCAGCAGCGGACAGGGAAGCAATCAGCCCCAGCATTTT
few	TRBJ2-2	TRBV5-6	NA	CASGGGQTNTGELFF	TGTGCCAGCGGGGGAGGCCAGACGAACACCGGGGAGCTGTTTTTT
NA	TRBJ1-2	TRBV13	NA	CASSLWQSGYTF	TGTGCCAGCAGCTTATGGCAGTCTGGCTACACCTTC
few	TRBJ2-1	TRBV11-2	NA	CASSGRGISYNEQFF	TGTGCCAGCAGCGGAAGAGGGATCTCCTACAATGAGCAGTTCTTC
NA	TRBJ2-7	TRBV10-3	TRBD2	CAIRTGTSGDLAYEQYF	TGTGCCATCAGGACTGGGACTAGCGGGGACCTCGCCTACGAGCAGTACTTC
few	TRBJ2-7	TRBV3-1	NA	CASSPGLFAGSSYEQYF	TGTGCCAGCAGCCCAGGCCTCTTTGCGGGAAGCTCCTACGAGCAGTACTTC
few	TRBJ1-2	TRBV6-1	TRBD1	CASRGDSTYGYTF	TGTGCCAGCAGGGGGGACAGCACCTATGGCTACACCTTC
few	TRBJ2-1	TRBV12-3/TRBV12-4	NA	CASSHPGPNEQFF	TGTGCCAGCAGTCACCCGGGGCCCAATGAGCAGTTCTTC
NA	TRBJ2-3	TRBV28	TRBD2	CASGTRGDTQYF	TGTGCCAGCGGGACTAGGGGTGATACGCAGTATTTT
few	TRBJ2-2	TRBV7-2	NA	CASSHDSLPGELFF	TGTGCCAGCAGTCACGATTCTCTCCCCGGGGAGCTGTTTTTT